This T cell receptor (beta chain) was documented in a study of T-cell reconstitution after alpha-beta-depleted transplantation in children. Study outcomes and limitations: A year had passed since transplant, and T-cell counts and diversity by then came mostly from newly produced T cells. Reported findings indicate that, about two months after transplant, alpha-beta T cells came from several hundred expanded clones, which were derived from non-depleted graft cells. The origin of high day-60 TCRbeta diversity in some patients lay in surviving recipient T cells and thymic progenitors.

The sample holds many counts of this clonotype. What it binds is not known. Germline CDR1 is SGHRS and CDR2 is YFSETQ. The length of the CDR3 is 15 residues. The V and J ends lost 4 bases and 0 bases, in that order; junction bases with no gene match: 5. It was with unique molecular identifiers that the TCRbeta library was prepared. In TCRdb, the PCR reads were re-called with MiXCR into one record per CDR3 protein. Among more than 300,000 distinct CDR3 sequences, around 16% were seen once, and the ten largest hold about 41%. The sequencing used PBMCs, mostly from graft donor cells, collected 360 days after TCRalphabeta/CD19-depleted stem cell transplant. The rearrangement joins TRBV5-1 to TRBJ2-7; 9 bases match TRBD2. The receptor comes from a male patient aged 2 to 9 who had a stem cell transplant for acute lymphoblastic leukemia, so the T cells may come from the graft donor. DNA of the CDR3: TGCGCCAGCAGCCCTCTAGCGGGGAGCTCCTACGAGCAGTACTTC. This sequence encodes CASSPLAGSSYEQYF. Full variable domain (remainder filled in from reference TRBV5-1 and TRBJ2-7): KAGVTQTPRYLIKTRGQQVTLSCSPISGHRSVSWYQQTPGQGLQFLFEYFSETQRNKGNFPGRFSGRQFSNSRSEMNVSTLELGDSALYLCASSPLAGSSYEQYFGPGTRLTVT.